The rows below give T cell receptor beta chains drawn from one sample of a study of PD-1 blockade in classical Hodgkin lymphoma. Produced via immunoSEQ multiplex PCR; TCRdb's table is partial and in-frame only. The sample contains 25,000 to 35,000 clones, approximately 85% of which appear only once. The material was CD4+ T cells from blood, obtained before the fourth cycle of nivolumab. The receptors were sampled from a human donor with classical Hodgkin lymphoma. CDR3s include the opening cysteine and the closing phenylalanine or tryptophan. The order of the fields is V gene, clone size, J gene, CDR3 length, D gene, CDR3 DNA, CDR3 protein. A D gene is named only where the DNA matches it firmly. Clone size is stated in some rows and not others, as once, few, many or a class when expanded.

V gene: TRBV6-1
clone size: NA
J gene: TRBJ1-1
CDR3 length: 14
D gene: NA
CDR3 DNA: TGTGCCAGCAGTGAAAACGTGGCAGGCACTGAAGCTTTCTTT
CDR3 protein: CASSENVAGTEAFF

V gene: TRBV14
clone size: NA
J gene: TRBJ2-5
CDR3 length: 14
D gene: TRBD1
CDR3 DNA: TGTGCCAGCAGCCAAAACAGGGGGCAAGAGACCCAGTACTTC
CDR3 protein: CASSQNRGQETQYF

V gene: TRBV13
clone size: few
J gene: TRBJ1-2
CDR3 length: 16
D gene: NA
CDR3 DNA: TGTGCCAGCAGCTTAGCCGCCGCCGGCGAATACTATGGCTACACCTTC
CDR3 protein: CASSLAAAGEYYGYTF

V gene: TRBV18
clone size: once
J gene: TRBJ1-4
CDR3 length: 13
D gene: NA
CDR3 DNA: TGTGCCAGCACCAAGGCCACAGACGAAAAACTGTTTTTT
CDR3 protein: CASTKATDEKLFF

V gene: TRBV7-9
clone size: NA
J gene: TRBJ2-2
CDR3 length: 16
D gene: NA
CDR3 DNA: TGTGCCAGCAGTTCACCCAGGGGTAGGCGCACCGGGGAGCTGTTTTTT
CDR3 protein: CASSSPRGRRTGELFF

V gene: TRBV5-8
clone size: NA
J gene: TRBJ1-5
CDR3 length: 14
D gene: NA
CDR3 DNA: TGTGCCAGCAGCAAGGGACACAGCAATCAGCCCCAGCATTTT
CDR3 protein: CASSKGHSNQPQHF

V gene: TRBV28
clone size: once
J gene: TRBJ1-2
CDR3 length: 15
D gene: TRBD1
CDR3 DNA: TGTGCCAGCAGTCCCCCGGGCCAGGGGGCGGGAGGCTACACCTTC
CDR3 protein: CASSPPGQGAGGYTF

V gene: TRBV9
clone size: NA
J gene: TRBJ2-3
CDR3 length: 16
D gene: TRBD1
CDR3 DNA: TGTGCCAGCAGCGTCACAGGGGGAACGGGCACAGATACGCAGTATTTT
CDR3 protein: CASSVTGGTGTDTQYF

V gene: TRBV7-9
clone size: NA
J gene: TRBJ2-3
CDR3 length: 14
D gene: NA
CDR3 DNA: TGTGCCAGCAGCTTAGGTGGTAGCCAGATTACGCAGTATTTT
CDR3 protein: CASSLGGSQITQYF

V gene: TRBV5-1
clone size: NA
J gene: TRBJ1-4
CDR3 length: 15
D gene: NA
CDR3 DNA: TGCGCCAGCAGCCAAATGACCCACAGGGATGAAAAACTGTTTTTT
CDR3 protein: CASSQMTHRDEKLFF

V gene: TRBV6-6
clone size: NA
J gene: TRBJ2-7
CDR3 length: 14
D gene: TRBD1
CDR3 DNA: TGTGCCAGCAGAAGAGGACAGGCCTCCTACGAGCAGTACTTC
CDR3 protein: CASRRGQASYEQYF

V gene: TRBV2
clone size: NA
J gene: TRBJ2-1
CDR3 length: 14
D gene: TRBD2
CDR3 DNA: TGTGCCACCAAAGCGGGGAGCTCCTACAATGAGCAGTTCTTC
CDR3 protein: CATKAGSSYNEQFF

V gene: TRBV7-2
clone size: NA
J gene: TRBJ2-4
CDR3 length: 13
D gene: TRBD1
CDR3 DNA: TGTGCCAGCAGCACAGGGACAGGGCAGTACCGGTACTTC
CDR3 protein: CASSTGTGQYRYF

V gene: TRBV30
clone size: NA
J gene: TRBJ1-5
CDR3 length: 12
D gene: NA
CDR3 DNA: TGTGCCGGGGGGGAAGTGGGGCAGCCCCAGCATTTT
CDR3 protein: CAGGEVGQPQHF

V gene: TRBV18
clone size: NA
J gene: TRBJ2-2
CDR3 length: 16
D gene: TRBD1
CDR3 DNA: TGTGCCAGCTCACCACCGGGACAGGCGAACACCGGGGAGCTGTTTTTT
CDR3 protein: CASSPPGQANTGELFF

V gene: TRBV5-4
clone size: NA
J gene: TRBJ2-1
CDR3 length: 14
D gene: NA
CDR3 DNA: TGTGCCAGCAGCTTGGATAGCAGGTCTAATGAGCAGTTCTTC
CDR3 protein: CASSLDSRSNEQFF

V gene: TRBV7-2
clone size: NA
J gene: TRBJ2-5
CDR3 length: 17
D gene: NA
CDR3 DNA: TGTGCCAGCAGCCGAAGCAGGGGCCTCCCGATCGGGGAGACCCAGTACTTC
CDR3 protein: CASSRSRGLPIGETQYF

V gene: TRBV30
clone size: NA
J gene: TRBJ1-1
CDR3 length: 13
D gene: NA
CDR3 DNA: TGTGCCTGGAGTCTCTCTCCAGGGACTGAAGCTTTCTTT
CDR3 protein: CAWSLSPGTEAFF

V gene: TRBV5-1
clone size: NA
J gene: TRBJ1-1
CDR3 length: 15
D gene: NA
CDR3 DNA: TGCGCCAGCAGCTTGGCGGCGACAGAGAACACTGAAGCTTTCTTT
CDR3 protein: CASSLAATENTEAFF

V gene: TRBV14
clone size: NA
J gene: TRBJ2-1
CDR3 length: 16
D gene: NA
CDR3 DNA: TGTGCCAGCAGCCAAGATTGGGGGTATCCCTACAATGAGCAGTTCTTC
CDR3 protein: CASSQDWGYPYNEQFF

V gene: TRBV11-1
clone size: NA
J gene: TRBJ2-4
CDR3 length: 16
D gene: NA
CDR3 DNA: TGTGACAGCAGCCCCAGAGGACATGAGAAGGGAAACATTCAGTACTTC
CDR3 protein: CDSSPRGHEKGNIQYF

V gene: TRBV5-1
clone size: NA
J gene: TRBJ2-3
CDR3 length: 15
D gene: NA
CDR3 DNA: TGCGCCAGCAGCCTAATCCGGACGGCGGGAGATACGCAGTATTTT
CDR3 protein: CASSLIRTAGDTQYF

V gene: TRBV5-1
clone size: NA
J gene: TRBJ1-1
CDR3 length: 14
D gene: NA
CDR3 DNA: TGCGCCAGCAGCTCCGGGGGGGGCTACACTGAAGCTTTCTTT
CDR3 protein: CASSSGGGYTEAFF

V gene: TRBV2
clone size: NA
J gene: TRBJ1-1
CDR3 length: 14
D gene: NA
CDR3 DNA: TGTGCCAGCAGTGTCCCTCGCCGACAGAGTGAAGCTTTCTTT
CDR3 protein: CASSVPRRQSEAFF

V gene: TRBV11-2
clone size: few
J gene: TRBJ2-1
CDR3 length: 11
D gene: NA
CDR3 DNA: TGTGCCAGCAGCTTAAGGTATGAGCAGTTCTTC
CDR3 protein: CASSLRYEQFF

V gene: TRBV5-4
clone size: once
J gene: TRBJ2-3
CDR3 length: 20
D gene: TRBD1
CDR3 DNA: TGTGCCAGCAGCATAAGGAAAACAGGGGGCATGTTTTTAAACACAGATACGCAGTATTTT
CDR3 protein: CASSIRKTGGMFLNTDTQYF

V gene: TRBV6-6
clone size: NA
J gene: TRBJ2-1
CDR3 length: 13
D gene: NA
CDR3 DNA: TGTGCCAGCAGTAGACTAGCCTACAATGAGCAGTTCTTC
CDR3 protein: CASSRLAYNEQFF